This T cell receptor beta chain was identified in a study of T cells in Graves' hyperthyroidism and ophthalmopathy. CDR1 is MNHEY and CDR2 is SVGEGT in the germline V gene. The CDR3 is 14 amino acids. The V end was cut by 6 bases, the J end by 6 bases, with 15 bases between. What was amplified from RNA transcripts were TCR beta CDR3 regions. A first-round RT-PCR of the TCR CDR3 used the HTBI primer set. Each CDR3 protein gets one entry after TCRdb re-called the multiplex PCR reads with MiXCR. The sample records a few hundred thousand distinct CDR3 sequences, approximately 15% being singletons. A NOSPECS grade of at least 4, a Clinical Activity Score of at least 3 and duration under 3 months were recorded in ophthalmopathy patients. This clonotype was detected only a few times.

Input material: blood. This receptor was obtained from a woman aged 40 to 50 with Graves' ophthalmopathy. The rearrangement links TRBV6-2 or TRBV6-3 to TRBJ1-5; weak D call: TRBD1 (5 bases). CDR3 loop: CASSGGGNTQPQHF. The CDR3 nucleotides are TGTGCCAGCAGCGGGGGAGGGAATACTCAGCCCCAGCATTTT.